The source of this TCR beta chain is a study of metastatic and nonmetastatic thyroid tumors. With regard to this clone: This may arise from a read error, as a much more abundant clone is one base away.

There were no patients who had received any treatment before thyroid surgery. TCRdb reassembled clones from the PCR reads with MiXCR. The top ten hold less than 9% of the sample, which has approximately 15,000 clones, under 30% seen once. The specimen sequenced was adjacent normal tissue. The sequence came from a female donor with papillary thyroid cancer or a benign thyroid nodule (not recorded which). Some clones in this sample may be carry-over from other donors' samples.

This chain's CDR3 is CASSARSYQETQYF. As DNA, the CDR3 is TGTGCCAGCAGCGCCCGATCTTACCAGGAGACCCAGTACTTC. The chain has TRBV27 and TRBJ2-5, with unresolved D. CDR3 size: 14 residues. Per the germline V gene, CDR1 is MNHEY and CDR2 is SMNVEV (reference sequence).